Below, 20 T cell receptor beta chains from the same sample are listed, as sequenced in a study of T cell responses to AZD1222 COVID-19 vaccine. The assay was immunoSEQ multiplex PCR, and TCRdb's table has in-frame clones only and misses some. Of about 190,000 clones listed, approximately 90% are singletons. The sequencing used peripheral blood, collected on day 0 of AZD1222 vaccination. These receptors were obtained from an adult in good health.

This chain joins TRBV5-1 and TRBJ2-3; 7 bases fit TRBD2. Germline V gene lookup returns CDR1 SGHRS and CDR2 YFSETQ. This CDR3 has 18 residues. The J segment lost 0 bases and the V segment lost 0 bases, leaving 10 bases of the junction unmatched. This CDR3 reads CASSLATGGVASTDTQYF. The CDR3 nucleotides read TGCGCCAGCAGCTTGGCCACTGGGGGGGTGGCAAGCACAGATACGCAGTATTTT.

V is TRBV9 and J is TRBJ1-5; D ambiguous. This CDR3 region has 14 residues. In germline, CDR1 is SGDLS, CDR2 YYNGEE. Trimming stripped 4 bases from V and 0 bases from J, with 8 bases between. CDR3 nucleotide sequence: TGTGCCAGCAGCTCGACTTCTAGCAATCAGCCCCAGCATTTT. Translating it yields CASSSTSSNQPQHF.

This chain links TRBV7-9 with TRBJ2-7; D ambiguous. V lost 6 bases and J lost 7, with 19 bases in between. The CDR3 has 14 residues. CDR1 and CDR2 (germline): SEHNR, FQNEAQ (reference sequence). The DNA for the CDR3 is TGTGCCAGCAGTCCCAAAGGATCAGTGGAGGAGCAGTACTTC. It is translated as CASSPKGSVEEQYF.

This clone appeared a single time. V and J are TRBV29-1 and TRBJ2-7, with a possible D match to TRBD1 (6 bases). V was cut by 5 bases and J by 3 bases, with 14 bases left in between. Germline V lookup: CDR1 SQVTM, CDR2 ANQGSEA. The CDR3 spans 13 residues. The CDR3 DNA is TGCAGCGTTATCCGGACAGCGAACTACGAGCAGTACTTC. Translation gives CSVIRTANYEQYF.

V and J are TRBV12-3 or TRBV12-4 and TRBJ2-5; D possibly uses TRBD1 or TRBD2 (6 bases each). CDR3 length: 13 residues. Trimming cost V 7 bases and J 5 bases, with 14 bases left between them. The CDR3 region is CASTKWGAETQYF. The DNA for the CDR3 is TGTGCCAGCACTAAATGGGGGGCCGAGACCCAGTACTTC.

The rearrangement links TRBV10-1 to TRBJ2-6; perhaps TRBD1 as D (6 bases). This CDR3 has 16 amino acids. The germline gives CDR1 WNHNN, CDR2 SYGVQD (reference sequence). V lost 10 bases, J lost 0 bases, and 16 bases lay in between. The CDR3 region is CAMLDRTSSGANVLTF. CDR3 DNA sequence: TGCGCCATGCTCGACAGGACCTCCTCTGGGGCCAACGTCCTGACTTTC.

The gene calls are TRBV18 and TRBJ2-3, with D possibly TRBD2 on 6 matching bases. This CDR3 is 18 amino acids long. Germline CDR1 reads KGHSH; CDR2 reads LQKENI. V lost 7 bases and J lost 2, with 25 bases in between. CDR3 amino acids: CASLGGVPTVTLTDTQYF. Here the CDR3 DNA reads TGTGCCAGCTTGGGGGGTGTCCCGACAGTCACGCTCACAGATACGCAGTATTTT.

The rearrangement uses TRBV5-1 and TRBJ1-2; 7 bases map to TRBD1. This CDR3 contains 14 residues. Germline V gene lookup returns CDR1 SGHRS and CDR2 YFSETQ. The V gene end was trimmed by 0 bases and the J gene end by 3 bases; junction bases not matched to a gene: 2. CDR3 coding DNA: TGCGCCAGCAGCTTGGCCGGACAGGACTATGGCTACACCTTC. Translation: CASSLAGQDYGYTF. The full variable domain, in which reference TRBV5-1 and TRBJ1-2 provide the parts outside the CDR3, is KAGVTQTPRYLIKTRGQQVTLSCSPISGHRSVSWYQQTPGQGLQFLFEYFSETQRNKGNFPGRFSGRQFSNSRSEMNVSTLELGDSALYLCASSLAGQDYGYTFGSGTRLTVV.

The J gene is TRBJ2-2, the V gene TRBV5-1; D may be TRBD1 (6 bases). Germline V gene lookup returns CDR1 SGHRS and CDR2 YFSETQ. The CDR3 contains 15 residues. The V end was cut by 1 base, the J end by 0 bases, with 7 bases between. The CDR3 loop is CASSLWGPNTGELFF. The CDR3 DNA reads TGCGCCAGCAGCTTGTGGGGGCCGAACACCGGGGAGCTGTTTTTT. The whole variable domain, remainder taken from reference TRBV5-1 and TRBJ2-2, is KAGVTQTPRYLIKTRGQQVTLSCSPISGHRSVSWYQQTPGQGLQFLFEYFSETQRNKGNFPGRFSGRQFSNSRSEMNVSTLELGDSALYLCASSLWGPNTGELFFGEGSRLTVL.

V usage is TRBV14 and J usage is TRBJ1-1; D is possibly TRBD1 (6 bases). The germline V gene has CDR1 SGHDN and CDR2 FVKESK. V was clipped by 3 bases and J by 4 bases, with 18 bases between them. This CDR3 spans 16 amino acids. The DNA of the CDR3 is TGTGCCAGCAGCCACCCCAGGGGTGGGTATGTCACTGAAGCTTTCTTT. This encodes CASSHPRGGYVTEAFF.

V is TRBV28 and J is TRBJ1-2, with D unclear. V lost 2 bases and J 5 bases, leaving 6 bases between the germline ends. The length of the CDR3 is 12 residues. The germline gives CDR1 MDHEN, CDR2 SYDVKM. CDR3 nucleotide sequence: TGTGCCAGCAGTTTAAGCGTGTATGGCTACACCTTC. It encodes CASSLSVYGYTF.

CDR3 residues: CASSLFSPGMGNTIYF. CDR3 in DNA: TGTGCCAGCAGTTTATTTAGTCCAGGGATGGGAAACACCATATATTTT. The rearrangement joins TRBV27 to TRBJ1-3; D is perhaps TRBD1 (5 bases). CDR3 length: 16 residues. Germline values: CDR1 MNHEY, CDR2 SMNVEV (reference sequence). Between the trimmed V and J ends, which lost 1 base and 4 bases, there was a span of 14 bases.

The chain uses TRBV7-2 and TRBJ2-7, with TRBD1 as a possible D gene (7 bases). Trimming removed 3 bases at V and 7 bases at J, with 13 bases between. This CDR3 has 13 residues. The germline gives CDR1 SGHTA, CDR2 FQGNSA. The CDR3 DNA is TGTGCCAGCAGCTTTCGACCAGGGGGGGAGCAGTACTTC. Protein sequence: CASSFRPGGEQYF.

The chain links TRBV29-1 to TRBJ1-1; D is undetermined. Deletions cut 4 bases from V and 2 bases from J, with 5 bases between. The length of the CDR3 is 11 residues. In germline, CDR1 is SQVTM, CDR2 ANQGSEA. CDR3 nucleotides: TGCAGCGTTGTTGCCAACACTGAAGCTTTCTTT. Its protein product is CSVVANTEAFF.

CDR3 residues: CASSLNGGRTDTQYF. As DNA, the CDR3 is TGCGCCAGCAGCTTGAACGGGGGCCGGACAGATACGCAGTATTTT. The chain links TRBV5-1 to TRBJ2-3; D may match TRBD1 or TRBD2 (6 bases each). This CDR3 contains 15 residues. With 1 base removed from V and 3 bases from J, the gap between germline ends came to 12 bases. In germline, CDR1 is SGHRS, CDR2 YFSETQ.

The gene calls are TRBV10-1 and TRBJ2-1, with 9 nucleotides matching TRBD2. V was clipped by 6 bases and J by 5 bases; unmatched bases: 11. The CDR3 is 16 residues long. Germline-derived CDR1 and CDR2 are WNHNN and SYGVQD (reference sequence). CDR3 DNA sequence: TGCGCCAGCAGAGGGGCTGAGCGGGGGGCCGACAATGAGCAGTTCTTC. Its translation: CASRGAERGADNEQFF.

This chain uses TRBV7-9 with TRBJ1-1; D unclear. Trimming cost V 1 base and J 8 bases, with 5 bases left between them. The V gene's germline CDR1 is SEHNR and CDR2 FQNEAQ (reference sequence). This CDR3 is built from 11 residues. CDR3 amino acids: CASSLGIEAFF. As DNA, the CDR3 is TGTGCCAGCAGCTTAGGGATCGAAGCTTTCTTT.

The chain has TRBV11-1 and TRBJ2-1, with 9 positions matching TRBD2. Losses at the gene ends were 6 bases for V and 6 bases for J; bases not matched to a gene: 9. The length of the CDR3 is 15 residues. Germline CDR1 is SGHAT and CDR2 is FQDESV (reference sequence). CDR3 nucleotides: TGTGCCAGCAGACCACTAGCGGGTTTTGCCAATGAGCAGTTCTTC. It translates to CASRPLAGFANEQFF.

This clone was counted a single time. This chain uses TRBV7-9 with TRBJ1-2; TRBD1 might be the D (5 bases). Looked up from germline, CDR1 is SEHNR and CDR2 is FQNEAQ (reference sequence). With 7 bases removed from V and 0 bases from J, the gap between germline ends came to 15 bases. This CDR3 has 15 amino acids. The CDR3 region has the DNA TGTGCCAGCACCCTCCCCACAGGCACTAACTATGGCTACACCTTC. Protein product: CASTLPTGTNYGYTF.

The chain joins TRBV7-9 to TRBJ2-7; D gene uncertain. Germline-derived CDR1 and CDR2 are SEHNR and FQNEAQ (reference sequence). CDR3 size: 14 residues. Between the trimmed V and J ends, which lost 3 bases and 9 bases, there was a span of 18 bases. CDR3 sequence (DNA): TGTGCCAGCAGCTTTTTGGGTACGAGCACGGGGCAGTACTTC. This sequence encodes CASSFLGTSTGQYF.